A single sample is the source of the 20 T cell receptor beta chains below, sequenced in a study of quantifying T cell responses using KT2 cells. Across the study: RNA was reverse transcribed with TCR alpha and beta constant-region primers.

A single-stranded UMI oligo with SP2 sequence was ligated to cDNA 3' ends. First-round PCR used 3 to 4 cycles and beta primers RC1.1 and RC1.2 covering TRBC1 and TRBC2. TCRdb redid the calling of the UMI-ligation and nested PCR reads with MiXCR, one entry per CDR3 protein. The data contain approximately 41,000 distinct CDR3 sequences, about a sixth of them singletons. Sequencing was carried out using PBMCs spiked with cells of the T cell clone KT2. The origin of the receptors is a human donor.

This clonotype has at least ten counts. The rearrangement joins TRBV6-1 to TRBJ1-5; D is uncertain. The V and J ends lost 1 base and 6 bases respectively, with 10 bases between them. The CDR3 length is 14 residues. Germline V lookup: CDR1 MNHNS, CDR2 SASEGT. This CDR3 is CASSEGRSSQPQHF. CDR3 nucleotide sequence: TGTGCCAGCAGTGAAGGCAGGTCGAGTCAGCCCCAGCATTTT.

This clonotype appeared a few times. V and J are TRBV6-2 or TRBV6-3 and TRBJ2-5, with TRBD2 matching 12 bases. The CDR3 extends over 15 amino acids. Trimming cost V 4 bases and J 4 bases; bases outside gene matches: 4. Germline lookup yields CDR1 MNHEY and CDR2 SVGEGT. The CDR3 loop is CASSWSSGGAETQYF. The CDR3 bases are TGTGCCAGCAGTTGGTCTAGCGGGGGGGCAGAGACCCAGTACTTC.

The CDR3 here is CASSPLGLAEQETQYF. CDR3 DNA sequence: TGTGCCAGCAGTCCACTAGGACTAGCGGAACAAGAGACCCAGTACTTC. The chain combines TRBV12-3 or TRBV12-4 with TRBJ2-5; TRBD2 matches at 10 bases. With V trimmed by 5 bases and J by 2 bases, 8 bases remained unmatched. This CDR3 region has 16 residues.

The gene calls are TRBV10-3 and TRBJ1-1; the D gene is possibly TRBD1 (6 bases). CDR1 is ENHRY, CDR2 SYGVKD, per germline. The CDR3 spans 16 residues. V lost 6 bases and J lost 0, with 17 bases in between. CDR3 DNA sequence: TGTGCCATCAGCTCCCGACAGGCAACCTTGAACACTGAAGCTTTCTTT. Translating it yields CAISSRQATLNTEAFF.

The chain has TRBV9 and TRBJ2-3; D could derive from TRBD1 or TRBD2 (5 bases each). CDR1 is SGDLS and CDR2 is YYNGEE in the germline V gene. This CDR3 region has 16 residues. V lost 3 bases and J 3 bases, leaving 17 bases between the germline ends. CDR3 sequence (DNA): TGTGCCAGCAGCGCCCGGCCGGGACCTGGGACAGATACGCAGTATTTT. This encodes CASSARPGPGTDTQYF.

This clonotype was seen a handful of times. This chain connects TRBV12-3 or TRBV12-4 to TRBJ2-3; 7 nucleotides align to TRBD2. The CDR3 has 14 amino acids. With V trimmed by 6 bases and J by 5 bases, 8 bases remained unmatched. The CDR3 sequence is CASRTSVGLDTQYF. Written as DNA, the CDR3 is TGTGCCAGCAGAACTAGCGTCGGACTAGATACGCAGTATTTT.

The chain recombines TRBV10-1 with TRBJ2-7; TRBD2 matches 12 bases. Trimming at V came to 5 bases and at J to 5 bases, leaving 7 bases not matched to a gene. This CDR3 region has 15 residues. In germline, CDR1 is WNHNN, CDR2 SYGVQD (reference sequence). CDR3 sequence reads: CASSSGLAGRNEQYF. The CDR3 coding sequence is TGCGCCAGCAGTTCTGGACTAGCGGGGCGAAACGAGCAGTACTTC.

The rearrangement links TRBV3-1 to TRBJ2-1; TRBD2 matches 9 bases. V lost 1 base and J lost 3; bases outside the gene matches: 4. Germline CDR1 and CDR2: LGHDT and YNNKEL (reference sequence). This CDR3 region has 16 residues. In nucleotides, the CDR3 is TGTGCCAGCAGCCAAGTTAGCGGGAGTTTCTACAATGAGCAGTTCTTC. As protein: CASSQVSGSFYNEQFF.

The chain links TRBV5-1 to TRBJ1-5; D gene unclear. The CDR3 sequence is 16 residues long. Germline V gives CDR1 SGHRS, CDR2 YFSETQ. V gave up 0 bases and J gave up 1 base, with 11 bases separating them. The CDR3 protein is CASSLDARSSNQPQHF. In DNA, the CDR3 is TGCGCCAGCAGCTTGGACGCTAGGTCAAGCAATCAGCCCCAGCATTTT.

The V and J genes are TRBV10-3 and TRBJ2-7; D could derive from TRBD1 or TRBD2 (5 bases each). Germline V lookup: CDR1 ENHRY, CDR2 SYGVKD. The V gene lost 3 bases and the J gene lost 7 bases, with 16 bases spanning the gap. This CDR3 has 14 residues. The DNA of the CDR3 is TGTGCCATCAGTGATCAGTTGGCCGAGGGGGAGCAGTACTTC. Protein: CAISDQLAEGEQYF.

This clonotype was picked up many times. The chain uses TRBV5-1 and TRBJ2-2; TRBD1 might be the D (6 bases). Per the germline V gene, CDR1 is SGHRS and CDR2 is YFSETQ. The CDR3 spans 14 residues. V was trimmed by 5 bases and J by 7 bases, leaving 15 bases between them. CDR3 in DNA: TGCGCCAGCAGTGGGGGCGGATTCGGCGGGGAGCTGTTTTTT. This codes for CASSGGGFGGELFF.

By sample fraction, this clonotype is medium-sized. This chain joins TRBV29-1 and TRBJ2-3, with TRBD2 matching 8 bases. The CDR3 is 15 amino acids. The germline CDR1 and CDR2 sequences are SQVTM and ANQGSEA. Germline trimming cut 0 bases from V and 4 bases from J; bases unmatched to any gene: 6. The CDR3 loop is CSVEEVPGRADTQYF. CDR3 in DNA: TGCAGCGTTGAAGAGGTTCCCGGGAGGGCAGATACGCAGTATTTT.

The chain uses TRBV4-2 and TRBJ2-2; 7 nucleotides agree with TRBD1. The V gene end was trimmed by 2 bases and the J gene end by 9 bases; junction bases not matched to a gene: 12. CDR1 and CDR2 (germline): LGHNA, YNFKEQ. The CDR3 is made up of 16 amino acids. CDR3 sequence (DNA): TGTGCCAGCAGCCAACCACCGGAAGGGGGCCGGAGGGAGCTGTTTTTT. This encodes CASSQPPEGGRRELFF.

This clonotype has only a few counts. This chain connects TRBV4-3 to TRBJ2-3; 10 bases are a match to TRBD2. J gave up 6 bases and V 3 bases, and 9 bases lay outside the gene matches. The germline V gene has CDR1 LGHNA and CDR2 YSLEER. The CDR3 spans 16 residues. The CDR3 reads CASSHKAGGPGDTQYF. The CDR3 DNA reads as TGCGCCAGCAGCCATAAAGCGGGAGGGCCGGGGGATACGCAGTATTTT.

This clonotype was detected only once. The chain links TRBV10-2 to TRBJ1-4, with 7 bases lining up with TRBD1. The germline gives CDR1 WSHSY, CDR2 SAAADI. This CDR3 spans 14 amino acids. V was clipped by 6 bases and J by 8 bases; unmatched bases: 9. The CDR3 DNA reads as TGCGCCAGCAGGGGGACAGTTCAAGGGGAAAAACTGTTTTTT. This codes for CASRGTVQGEKLFF.

This clonotype was seen more than once but under ten times. The chain recombines TRBV7-6 with TRBJ1-1; 7 nucleotides line up with TRBD1. V was pared by 8 bases and J by 5 bases, with 11 bases of the junction left unmatched. CDR1 is SGHVS and CDR2 is FNYEAQ in the germline V gene. This CDR3 has 14 residues. CDR3 loop: CASLRGGAGTEAFF. The CDR3 nucleotides read TGTGCCAGCTTGCGAGGGGGCGCGGGGACTGAAGCTTTCTTT.

V is TRBV6-2 or TRBV6-3 and J is TRBJ2-1; D not certain. Per germline, CDR1 MNHEY and CDR2 SVGEGT. CDR3 length: 12 amino acids. Trimming took off 2 bases at V and 8 bases at J, with 7 bases between the two ends. The CDR3 here is CASSYPVDEQFF. Here the CDR3 DNA reads TGTGCCAGCAGTTACCCGGTGGATGAGCAGTTCTTC.

This clonotype has only a few counts. The chain is built from TRBV3-1 and TRBJ2-2, with TRBD2 matching over 7 bases. Germline-derived CDR1 and CDR2 are LGHDT and YNNKEL (reference sequence). The CDR3 length is 18 residues. Trimming at V came to 4 bases and at J to 1 base, leaving 12 bases not matched to a gene. Here the CDR3 reads CASSPQTFGEGNTGELFF. The CDR3 DNA is TGTGCCAGCAGCCCACAGACTTTTGGGGAGGGGAACACCGGGGAGCTGTTTTTT.

This clonotype was detected a few times. The V gene is TRBV14, the J gene TRBJ1-4; unclear D gene. The CDR3 has 17 amino acids. The V and J ends lost 0 bases and 6 bases respectively, with 17 bases between them. The germline gives CDR1 SGHDN, CDR2 FVKESK. The chain's CDR3 is CASSQDPVWGGDEKLFF. CDR3 nucleotides: TGTGCCAGCAGCCAAGATCCGGTGTGGGGTGGAGATGAAAAACTGTTTTTT.

Ten or more counts support this clonotype. V is TRBV18 and J is TRBJ1-1; TRBD1 is a possible D gene (6 bases). There are 14 residues in the CDR3. With 4 bases removed from V and 4 bases from J, the gap between germline ends came to 13 bases. Per the germline V gene, CDR1 is KGHSH and CDR2 is LQKENI. CDR3 in DNA: TGTGCCAGCTCACTCAGGGGAGACGGCACTGAAGCTTTCTTT. This translates into CASSLRGDGTEAFF. The full variable domain, its missing parts supplied by reference TRBV18 and TRBJ1-1, is NAGVMQNPRHLVRRRGQEARLRCSPMKGHSHVYWYRQLPEEGLKFMVYLQKENIIDESGMPKERFSAEFPKEGPSILRIQQVVRGDSAAYFCASSLRGDGTEAFFGQGTRLTVV.